This TCR beta chain was identified during a study of OX40 agonist ivuxolimab in advanced cancers. For the study at large: Aged about 23 to 90 with a mean of roughly 63 years, they were 82.7% male.

CDR1 is LNHDA, CDR2 SQIVND, per germline (reference sequence). The V and J ends lost 3 bases and 1 base, in that order; junction bases with no gene match: 7. The CDR3 contains 16 residues. Sequenced by immunoSEQ multiplex PCR; TCRdb stores in-frame clones only, minus some. The data show approximately 84,000 clones, roughly 86% seen once. The sequenced sample was CD4+ or CD8+ T cells sorted from blood, obtained in a trial of the OX40 agonist ivuxolimab. This chain connects TRBV19 to TRBJ2-3; 7 bases are shared with TRBD2. The sequence derives from an adult with an advanced solid tumor such as melanoma, head and neck, liver or kidney cancer. As DNA, the CDR3 is TGTGCCAGTAGTATTCCCCTCAGCGGGGGCACAGATACGCAGTATTTT. Its protein product is CASSIPLSGGTDTQYF.